This T cell receptor (beta chain) was sequenced during a study of T cell changes during pregnancy in multiple sclerosis. Germline V lookup: CDR1 LNHDA, CDR2 SQIVND (reference sequence). V lost 8 bases and J lost 6, with 25 bases in between. The CDR3 runs 17 residues. The method was immunoSEQ multiplex PCR; TCRdb's version includes in-frame clones alone and lacks a portion of them. The table has around 50,000 clones, around 93% seen once; the top ten hold 3% to 4.5%. The sequencing here drew on CD8+ T cells from peripheral blood mononuclear cells, taken in the second trimester of pregnancy. This TCR came from a female donor with multiple sclerosis, enrolled in a pregnancy study. J is TRBJ1-4 and V is TRBV19; TRBD1 is a possible D gene (5 bases). The CDR3 sequence: CASLENPRTGLYEKLFF. As DNA, the CDR3 is TGTGCCAGTCTAGAAAACCCGCGTACAGGATTATATGAAAAACTGTTTTTT.